Listed here are 12 T cell receptor beta chains from one sample, sequenced in a study of blood T cell repertoires in COVID-19. Sequencing was performed with immunoSEQ multiplex PCR; in TCRdb, only in-frame clones are kept and a portion is missing. The data show fewer than 500,000 clones, with roughly 91% seen just once and 4% to 5.5% held by the top ten. Sequences were obtained from peripheral blood. These receptors were taken from a woman aged 30 to 39 with acute or convalescent COVID-19.

This chain links TRBV6-6 with TRBJ2-1; TRBD1 agrees at 9 bases. Germline CDR1 is MNHNY and CDR2 is SVGAGI (reference sequence). The V gene end was trimmed by 6 bases and the J gene end by 11 bases; junction bases not matched to a gene: 14. This CDR3 has 15 amino acids. The CDR3 region is CASRRTGTGFDKQFF. DNA for the CDR3: TGTGCCAGCAGAAGAACCGGGACAGGGTTTGATAAGCAGTTCTTC.

The chain carries TRBV4-1 and TRBJ2-3, with 13 bases fitting TRBD2. There are 17 residues in the CDR3. Germline V gene data show CDR1 as MGHRA and CDR2 as YSYEKL. The V and J ends lost 1 base and 4 bases, in that order; junction bases with no gene match: 5. The CDR3 nucleotides read TGCGCCAGCAGCCAAGGACTAGCGGGGGGCAGCGCAGATACGCAGTATTTT. Translation: CASSQGLAGGSADTQYF.

V gene TRBV5-1 combines with J gene TRBJ1-2, with 8 positions matching TRBD1. The germline CDR1 and CDR2 sequences are SGHRS and YFSETQ. With 0 bases clipped from V and 8 bases from J, the junction kept 9 bases outside the gene matches. The CDR3 has 15 residues. The CDR3, as DNA: TGCGCCAGCAGCTTGGGCTTAGCGGCAGGGGGCGGCTACACCTTC. This encodes CASSLGLAAGGGYTF. The full variable domain, rest sourced from reference TRBV5-1 and TRBJ1-2, is KAGVTQTPRYLIKTRGQQVTLSCSPISGHRSVSWYQQTPGQGLQFLFEYFSETQRNKGNFPGRFSGRQFSNSRSEMNVSTLELGDSALYLCASSLGLAAGGGYTFGSGTRLTVV.

This chain links TRBV3-1 (or the pseudogene TRBV3-2) with TRBJ1-1, with D perhaps matching TRBD1 (6 bases). The germline V gene encodes CDR1 LGHDT and CDR2 YNNKEL (reference sequence). The V and J ends lost 8 bases and 8 bases respectively, with 12 bases between them. The length of the CDR3 is 11 residues. The CDR3 loop reads CASQGHREAFF. In nucleotides, the CDR3 is TGTGCCAGCCAGGGACATCGGGAAGCTTTCTTT.

This rearrangement joins TRBV29-1 to TRBJ1-1, with 7 bases matching TRBD1. The ends lost 6 bases at V and 5 bases at J; junction bases unmatched: 12. The germline V gene encodes CDR1 SQVTM and CDR2 ANQGSEA. This CDR3 spans 14 amino acids. CDR3 sequence reads: CSVYPGQSETEAFF. CDR3 coding DNA: TGCAGCGTGTACCCGGGACAGTCGGAGACTGAAGCTTTCTTT.

The chain combines TRBV6-1 with TRBJ2-7; the match to TRBD1 covers 8 bases. With 2 bases clipped from V and 3 bases from J, the junction kept 9 bases outside the gene matches. Germline V gene sequence: CDR1 MNHNS, CDR2 SASEGT. CDR3 length equals 16 residues. Here the CDR3 DNA reads TGTGCCAGCAGTGAATTAAGGGATGGACAGGGCTACGAGCAGTACTTC. Its protein product is CASSELRDGQGYEQYF.

CDR3 residues: CASSGGRRGANVLTF. The CDR3 DNA follows: TGTGCCAGCAGTGGCGGGCGGCGCGGGGCCAACGTCCTGACTTTC. The genes are TRBV2 and TRBJ2-6, with D perhaps matching TRBD2 (5 bases). Germline CDR1 is SNHLY and CDR2 is FYNNEI. The CDR3 is 15 residues long. Trimming stripped 4 bases from V and 4 bases from J, with 11 bases between.

Here the CDR3 DNA reads TGTGCCAGCAGTTATGAGCAGTCTAGTTCACCCCTCCACTTT. It yields the protein CASSYEQSSSPLHF. The chain has TRBV6-5 and TRBJ1-6; D is unclear. V was clipped by 3 bases and J by 9 bases, with 12 bases between them. This CDR3 contains 14 residues. Germline-derived CDR1 and CDR2 are MNHEY and SVGAGI.

The CDR3 DNA sequence: TGTGCCATCATGGTACAGGGGGCGGGGGAGCAGTACTTC. It codes for CAIMVQGAGEQYF. The rearrangement uses TRBV10-3 and TRBJ2-7, with 9 positions matching TRBD1. Trimming removed 7 bases from V and 7 bases from J; junction bases left unmatched: 8. The CDR3 is 13 amino acids. Germline CDR1 reads ENHRY; CDR2 reads SYGVKD.

V and J are TRBV7-8 and TRBJ1-6; 7 bases are a match to TRBD1. CDR3 length: 14 amino acids. V shed 1 base and J 7 bases; nucleotides not matched to a gene: 1. The germline V gene has CDR1 SGHVS and CDR2 FQNEAQ. Here the CDR3 reads CASSLGGGNSPLHF. The CDR3 DNA reads TGTGCCAGCAGCTTAGGAGGGGGCAATTCACCCCTCCACTTT.

V usage is TRBV24-1 and J usage is TRBJ2-2; 7 positions agree with TRBD1. The CDR3 is made up of 15 amino acids. The germline V gene encodes CDR1 KGHDR and CDR2 SFDVKD. V was clipped by 5 bases and J by 7 bases; unmatched bases: 9. CDR3 residues: CATSARGTGVGELFF. DNA for the CDR3: TGTGCCACCAGTGCGCGAGGAACAGGGGTCGGGGAGCTGTTTTTT.

Of note for this clone: Additional DNA sequences in this sample encode the identical CDR3. The rearrangement links TRBV4-2 to TRBJ2-7, with 9 nucleotides matching TRBD2. With 4 bases clipped from V and 2 bases from J, the junction kept 0 bases outside the gene matches. From germline, CDR1 is LGHNA and CDR2 YNFKEQ. CDR3 length: 13 residues. The CDR3 coding sequence is TGTGCCAGCAGCCGCGGGGGGGCCTACGAGCAGTACTTC. Amino acids: CASSRGGAYEQYF.